A single sample is the source of the 14 T cell receptor beta chains below, sequenced in a study of regulatory T cells in long-lasting Graves disease. Relying on iRepertoire HTBI primers and Arm-PCR of CDR3 regions, the team built TCR beta libraries. Each CDR3 protein is one row after TCRdb ran MiXCR on the multiplex PCR reads. The sample shows about 440,000 distinct CDR3 sequences, about a sixth of them seen only once. As for time point: newly diagnosed GD, antithyroid drugs for less than 3 months. RNA from PBMCs was the source of the TCR library. In addition, the sample was reused for a study of T cells in Graves' hyperthyroidism and ophthalmopathy.

The sequenced sample was peripheral blood mononuclear cells (PBMCs), obtained at new diagnosis, from a patient treated with antithyroid drugs. The receptors stem from a woman aged 18-29 years with Graves disease.

This clonotype was observed many times. This sequence joins TRBV7-9 and TRBJ2-1; 11 bases align to TRBD2. With V trimmed by 5 bases and J by 8 bases, 17 bases remained unmatched. The CDR3 runs 18 residues. Germline CDR1 SEHNR, CDR2 FQNEAQ (reference sequence). The CDR3 protein is CASSQNPLLAGAPHEQFF. The CDR3 DNA reads TGTGCCAGCAGCCAAAATCCGTTACTAGCGGGAGCGCCCCATGAGCAGTTCTTC.

This clonotype was seen many times. The CDR3 protein is CASRLDRVGYGYTF. The CDR3 DNA sequence: TGTGCCAGCAGGCTGGACAGGGTTGGCTATGGCTACACCTTC. The chain couples TRBV3-1 to TRBJ1-2; 8 bases line up with TRBD1. V was clipped by 6 bases and J by 4 bases; unmatched bases: 7. There are 14 residues in the CDR3. The germline V gene has CDR1 LGHDT and CDR2 YNNKEL (reference sequence).

The gene calls are TRBV18 and TRBJ2-2; 13 bases map to TRBD2. CDR3 length: 16 amino acids. The trim removed 3 bases at V and 6 bases at J, leaving 4 bases unmatched. The germline V gene has CDR1 KGHSH and CDR2 LQKENI. The DNA of the CDR3 is TGTGCCAGCTCACCTGGACTAGCGGGAGTTCCCGGGGAGCTGTTTTTT. It is translated as CASSPGLAGVPGELFF.

The V call is TRBV5-6, the J call TRBJ1-1, with 11 bases aligning to TRBD1. The length of the CDR3 is 16 residues. The V gene end was trimmed by 4 bases and the J gene end by 5 bases; junction bases not matched to a gene: 10. Germline V lookup: CDR1 SGHDT, CDR2 YYEEEE. The chain's CDR3 is CASSHGTGGRLTEAFF. DNA of the CDR3: TGTGCCAGCAGCCACGGGACAGGGGGAAGATTGACTGAAGCTTTCTTT.

The chain employs TRBV6-2 or TRBV6-3 and TRBJ2-4; a weak D match, TRBD2 (6 bases). CDR3 size: 16 residues. V gave up 5 bases and J gave up 1 base, with 15 bases separating them. Germline V gene data show CDR1 as MNHEY and CDR2 as SVGEGT. In nucleotides, the CDR3 is TGTGCCAGCAGTGATCCTAGCGCAGACGCCAAAAACATTCAGTACTTC. It translates to CASSDPSADAKNIQYF.

The chain is built from TRBV7-6 and TRBJ2-2; D remains ambiguous. The V gene lost 3 bases and the J gene lost 7 bases, with 6 bases spanning the gap. Germline CDR1 reads SGHVS; CDR2 reads FNYEAQ. The CDR3 is 12 residues long. The CDR3 reads CASSFGYGELFF. CDR3 nucleotide sequence: TGTGCCAGCAGCTTTGGGTACGGGGAGCTGTTTTTT.

In this sample, this clonotype turned up many times. The gene calls are TRBV3-1 and TRBJ2-1; D is ambiguous. CDR3 length: 13 amino acids. V lost 2 bases and J lost 7, with 9 bases in between. CDR1 LGHDT and CDR2 YNNKEL come from the germline V gene (reference sequence). The CDR3 is CASSQSVRNEQFF. The CDR3 nucleotides are TGTGCCAGCAGCCAATCGGTGAGGAATGAGCAGTTCTTC.

This clonotype was seen many times. The CDR3 spells CSASLAGGPTDTQYF. The DNA for the CDR3 is TGCAGTGCTAGTCTAGCGGGAGGACCCACAGATACGCAGTATTTT. This chain uses TRBV20-1 with TRBJ2-3, with 11 nucleotides matching TRBD2. CDR3 size: 15 residues. Trimming at V came to 3 bases and at J to 2 bases, leaving 4 bases not matched to a gene. Germline V gene lookup returns CDR1 DFQATT and CDR2 SNEGSKA (reference sequence).

This sequence joins TRBV5-1 and TRBJ2-1; 13 nucleotides agree with TRBD2. From germline, CDR1 is SGHRS and CDR2 YFSETQ. The CDR3 extends over 15 amino acids. Trimming removed 4 bases from V and 5 bases from J; junction bases left unmatched: 3. The CDR3 DNA is TGCGCCAGCAGCCGGACTAGCGGGAGACACAATGAGCAGTTCTTC. It yields the protein CASSRTSGRHNEQFF.

This chain links TRBV6-2 or TRBV6-3 with TRBJ2-1; tentatively, D is TRBD1 (12 bases). Germline V gene sequence: CDR1 MNHEY, CDR2 SVGEGT. V was cut by 6 bases and J by 5 bases, with 26 bases left in between. CDR3 length equals 18 residues. The CDR3 nucleotides read TGTGCCAGCAGGGGACAGGGGGCCGGGACTAGCGGTAACAATGAGCAGTTCTTC. This encodes CASRGQGAGTSGNNEQFF.

In its sample, this clonotype was seen many times. The CDR3 nucleotides read TGTGCCAGCTCCAGGGGGAGCGAGCAGTACTTC. Its protein product is CASSRGSEQYF. The chain couples TRBV18 to TRBJ2-7, with 7 nucleotides matching TRBD1. V dropped 6 bases and J dropped 6; count of bases not matched to a gene: 2. Germline values: CDR1 KGHSH, CDR2 LQKENI. The CDR3 contains 11 residues.

This clonotype occurred many times. This chain uses TRBV20-1 with TRBJ2-3; a possible D gene is TRBD2 (6 bases). This CDR3 contains 16 residues. Germline V lookup: CDR1 DFQATT, CDR2 SNEGSKA (reference sequence). The ends were cut back, 6 bases at V and 2 bases at J, with 21 bases in the middle. CDR3 residues: CSAGGVADAFTDTQYF. CDR3 nucleotide sequence: TGCAGTGCCGGGGGAGTAGCGGATGCCTTCACAGATACGCAGTATTTT.

As regards this clonotype: This may arise from a read error, as a much more abundant clone is one base away. This sequence joins TRBV18 and TRBJ2-3; TRBD1 is a possible D gene (6 bases). Judging by the DNA end, TRBJ2-7 fits better; the J call may be wrong. Germline CDR1 reads KGHSH; CDR2 reads LQKENI. This CDR3 has 13 amino acids. The CDR3: CASSPTGLNEQYF. The CDR3 bases are TGTGCCAGCTCACCAACAGGGTTGAATGAGCAGTACTTC.

In this sample, this clonotype turned up a few times. V gene TRBV12-3 or TRBV12-4 combines with J gene TRBJ2-2; 14 bases fit TRBD2. V shed 5 bases, J shed 6 bases, and the junction held 5 bases outside the gene matches. The CDR3 covers 16 residues. The CDR3 region is CASSLTSGRASGELFF. In DNA, the CDR3 is TGTGCCAGCAGTCTGACTAGCGGGAGGGCTTCCGGGGAGCTGTTTTTT.